This T cell receptor (beta chain) was obtained from a study of shared clonotypes between healthy human individuals. There are 15 residues in the CDR3. Trimming shortened V by 9 bases and J by 0 bases, and 18 bases separated the two germline ends. Germline loops: CDR1 MDHEN, CDR2 SYDVKM. Every contributor of samples was a Caucasian grown-up residing in Nashville, Tennessee. CD8 memory was a combination of CD45RO+ cells and CCR7-negative CD45RA+ TemRA cells. This clone was recorded at least ten times. TCRdb keeps only in-frame clones here, not all; method: immunoSEQ multiplex PCR. Of hundreds of thousands of clones listed, 87% are singletons.

The clonotype originates from a man between 18 and 29 years old in good health. The J gene is TRBJ2-7, the V gene TRBV28, with unresolved D. The sequenced sample was memory CD8+ T cells sorted from blood. Sample subset: CD45RO+ cells pooled with CCR7-negative TemRA cells. The CDR3 protein is CASTAGYSPSYEQYF. CDR3 bases: TGTGCCAGTACTGCCGGCTATTCCCCCTCCTACGAGCAGTACTTC. Supplemented by reference TRBV28 and TRBJ2-7, the full variable domain reads DVKVTQSSRYLVKRTGEKVFLECVQDMDHENMFWYRQDPGLGLRLIYFSYDVKMKEKGDIPEGYSVSREKKERFSLILESASTNQTSMYLCASTAGYSPSYEQYFGPGTRLTVT.